Listed here are 21 T cell receptor beta chains from one sample, sequenced in a study of T cell responses to AZD1222 COVID-19 vaccine. Only in-frame clones appear in the TCRdb table, and some are missing; sequencing was by immunoSEQ multiplex PCR. The table shows 100,000 to 150,000 clones, with roughly nine tenths occurring only once. This specimen consisted of peripheral blood, obtained on day 0 of AZD1222 vaccination. The source is an adult in good health.

This clone occurred once. This chain links TRBV2 with TRBJ1-1, with TRBD1 matching over 8 bases. The V gene end was trimmed by 6 bases and the J gene end by 7 bases; junction bases not matched to a gene: 4. Looked up from germline, CDR1 is SNHLY and CDR2 is FYNNEI. This CDR3 comprises 12 residues. The CDR3 is CASRGDRGEAFF. As DNA, the CDR3 is TGTGCCAGCAGAGGAGACAGGGGTGAAGCTTTCTTT. Supplemented by reference TRBV2 and TRBJ1-1, the full variable domain reads EPEVTQTPSHQVTQMGQEVILRCVPISNHLYFYWYRQILGQKVEFLVSFYNNEISEKSEIFDDQFSVERPDGSNFTLKIRSTKLEDSAMYFCASRGDRGEAFFGQGTRLTVV.

Regarding this clone: Relative to the germline gene, one junction end is altered; a read error may explain this. This chain uses TRBV7-9 with TRBJ1-2; tentative D call: TRBD1 (6 bases). The CDR3 covers 12 residues. Germline CDR1 SEHNR, CDR2 FQNEAQ (reference sequence). The CDR3 nucleotides are TGTGCCAGCAGCCCCAACTCAGGGGCGGGTCTCTTC. Protein product: CASSPNSGAGLF.

The chain joins TRBV6-6 to TRBJ1-2, with no clear D. The CDR3 has 16 residues. V was cut by 2 bases and J by 7 bases, with 20 bases left in between. Germline V gene sequence: CDR1 MNHNY, CDR2 SVGAGI (reference sequence). The CDR3 is CASSYPGAGIVRGYTF. In nucleotides, the CDR3 is TGTGCCAGCAGTTACCCGGGAGCAGGAATCGTTCGTGGCTACACCTTC.

This clone has a single count. V gene TRBV14 combines with J gene TRBJ2-1, with a tentative D call TRBD2 (6 bases). V dropped 1 base and J dropped 5 bases, with 12 bases sitting between them. CDR3 length: 15 amino acids. CDR1 is SGHDN, CDR2 FVKESK, per germline. This CDR3 is CASSQGLGRHNEQFF. As DNA, the CDR3 is TGTGCCAGCAGCCAAGGCCTAGGGAGGCACAATGAGCAGTTCTTC. The full variable domain, in which reference TRBV14 and TRBJ2-1 provide the parts outside the CDR3, is EAGVTQFPSHSVIEKGQTVTLRCDPISGHDNLYWYRRVMGKEIKFLLHFVKESKQDESGMPNNRFLAERTGGTYSTLKVQPAELEDSGVYFCASSQGLGRHNEQFFGPGTRLTVL.

This clone is categorized as medium-sized (0.01 to 0.1%). V is TRBV27 and J is TRBJ1-2; no clear D gene. V lost 0 bases and J 3 bases, leaving 11 bases between the germline ends. Per germline, CDR1 MNHEY and CDR2 SMNVEV (reference sequence). The CDR3 extends over 15 amino acids. This CDR3 reads CASSLSEKGYYGYTF. CDR3 bases: TGTGCCAGCAGTTTATCGGAAAAGGGCTACTATGGCTACACCTTC.

The chain carries TRBV4-1 and TRBJ2-1; possible D gene TRBD1, 6 bases. Germline loops: CDR1 MGHRA, CDR2 YSYEKL. The V and J ends lost 5 bases and 8 bases respectively, with 19 bases between them. CDR3 length equals 15 residues. As DNA, the CDR3 is TGCGCCAGCAGCACGGGACACGAGGCGCGGTATGAGCAGTTCTTC. It codes for CASSTGHEARYEQFF.

This chain joins TRBV7-9 and TRBJ2-2; possibly TRBD1 or TRBD2 for D (6 bases each). Per the germline V gene, CDR1 is SEHNR and CDR2 is FQNEAQ (reference sequence). Deletions cut 5 bases from V and 6 bases from J, with 10 bases between. The CDR3 has 13 residues. CDR3 sequence (DNA): TGTGCCAGCAGCCCGGGGGCCCCCGGGGAGCTGTTTTTT. Amino acids: CASSPGAPGELFF.

This clone was seen once. V is TRBV7-9 and J is TRBJ1-1; no clear D. This CDR3 comprises 13 residues. The V end lost 5 bases, the J end lost 5 bases, and 12 bases lay between the germline ends. Germline V CDR1 and CDR2: SEHNR, FQNEAQ (reference sequence). The CDR3 sequence: CASSPHGGTEAFF. The CDR3 DNA is TGTGCCAGCAGCCCCCACGGTGGGACTGAAGCTTTCTTT.

CDR3 DNA sequence: TGCAGTGCTAGTTTGCTGGGTTTAGGTACGCAGTATTTT. Its translation is CSASLLGLGTQYF. The chain employs TRBV20-1 and TRBJ2-3; no firm D call. V dropped 3 bases and J dropped 8 bases, with 15 bases sitting between them. Germline V gives CDR1 DFQATT, CDR2 SNEGSKA (reference sequence). CDR3 length: 13 amino acids.

This clone came up once. The gene calls are TRBV25-1 and TRBJ2-2; D is ambiguous. Looked up from germline, CDR1 is MGHDK and CDR2 is SYGVNS. V lost 6 bases to trimming and J lost 4 bases, with 3 bases between them. The CDR3 length is 11 residues. Written as DNA, the CDR3 is TGTGCCAGCAGGGGCACCGGGGAGCTGTTTTTT. Protein product: CASRGTGELFF.

This clone was counted a single time. The genes are TRBV19 and TRBJ1-2; D remains ambiguous. Trimming took off 1 base at V and 0 bases at J, with 9 bases between the two ends. Germline assignment: CDR1 LNHDA and CDR2 SQIVND (reference sequence). The CDR3 is made up of 15 amino acids. CDR3 DNA sequence: TGTGCCAGTAGTATAGCGGGCCTAGCTAACTATGGCTACACCTTC. It encodes CASSIAGLANYGYTF.

The V gene is TRBV4-1, the J gene TRBJ2-7, with a tentative D call TRBD2 (5 bases). Per germline, CDR1 MGHRA and CDR2 YSYEKL. V shed 3 bases and J shed 6 bases, with 6 bases lying between them. The CDR3 loop spans 11 amino acids. CDR3 sequence (DNA): TGCGCCAGCAGCCACGAGGGCGAGCAGTACTTC. Its translation: CASSHEGEQYF.

The chain uses TRBV30 and TRBJ1-1, with 8 positions matching TRBD1. Per germline, CDR1 GTSNPN and CDR2 SVGIG (reference sequence). The CDR3 runs 11 residues. J lost 6 bases, V lost 4 bases, and 1 base had no gene match. Here the CDR3 DNA reads TGTGCCTGGACACAGGGGGCTGAAGCTTTCTTT. It yields the protein CAWTQGAEAFF.

The rearrangement joins TRBV11-2 to TRBJ1-2; 12 nucleotides match TRBD1. CDR3 length: 15 residues. CDR1 is SGHAT and CDR2 is FQNNGV in the germline V gene. Trimming removed 4 bases from V and 2 bases from J; junction bases left unmatched: 2. CDR3 in DNA: TGTGCCAGCAGCTCCGGGACAGGGGGCAACTATGGCTACACCTTC. This codes for CASSSGTGGNYGYTF.

The chain joins TRBV5-6 to TRBJ2-1; D unclear. This CDR3 has 11 residues. Deletions cut 0 bases from V and 7 bases from J, with 2 bases between. The germline V gene encodes CDR1 SGHDT and CDR2 YYEEEE. DNA for the CDR3: TGTGCCAGCAGCTTGGAAAATGAGCAGTTCTTC. Protein product: CASSLENEQFF. Drawing the rest from reference TRBV5-6 and TRBJ2-1, the complete variable domain is DAGVTQSPTHLIKTRGQQVTLRCSPKSGHDTVSWYQQALGQGPQFIFQYYEEEERQRGNFPDRFSGHQFPNYSSELNVNALLLGDSALYLCASSLENEQFFGPGTRLTVL.

The sample holds one count of this clone. The chain combines TRBV27 with TRBJ1-1; D might be TRBD1 (6 bases). Germline CDR1 reads MNHEY; CDR2 reads SMNVEV (reference sequence). This CDR3 is built from 14 residues. Trimming removed 5 bases at V and 3 bases at J, with 13 bases between. As DNA, the CDR3 is TGTGCCAGCAGTAGCACAGGGATCCACACTGAAGCTTTCTTT. Amino acids: CASSSTGIHTEAFF.

In DNA, the CDR3 is TGTGCCAGCTCAGTTAACGGCAATCAGCCCCAGCATTTT. Protein: CASSVNGNQPQHF. The chain links TRBV6-5 to TRBJ1-5; D is undetermined. CDR1 and CDR2 from the germline V gene are MNHEY and SVGAGI. The CDR3 covers 13 residues. The V gene lost 8 bases and the J gene lost 2 bases, with 10 bases spanning the gap.

V gene TRBV5-8 combines with J gene TRBJ2-2; maybe TRBD1 (7 bases). Deletions cut 4 bases from V and 5 bases from J, with 12 bases between. Per the germline V gene, CDR1 is SGHTS and CDR2 is YDEGEE. The CDR3 totals 14 residues. The CDR3 is CASSQGGRTGELFF. CDR3 nucleotide sequence: TGTGCCAGCAGCCAGGGGGGACGGACCGGGGAGCTGTTTTTT. Full variable domain (rest looked up from reference TRBV5-8 and TRBJ2-2): EAGVTQSPTHLIKTRGQQATLRCSPISGHTSVYWYQQALGLGLQFLLWYDEGEERNRGNFPPRFSGRQFPNYSSELNVNALELEDSALYLCASSQGGRTGELFFGEGSRLTVL.

The genes are TRBV3-1 (or the pseudogene TRBV3-2) and TRBJ1-1; D is unclear. V was shortened by 10 bases and J by 0 bases, with 18 bases between the two germline ends. Germline CDR1 reads LGHDT; CDR2 reads YNNKEL (reference sequence). The CDR3 is made up of 15 amino acids. CDR3 sequence (DNA): TGTGCCACCACAGACGGACCTACCATGAACACTGAAGCTTTCTTT. The encoded protein is CATTDGPTMNTEAFF.

The rearrangement uses TRBV19 and TRBJ1-2; TRBD1 agrees at 7 bases. Trimming at V came to 6 bases and at J to 3 bases, leaving 13 bases not matched to a gene. Germline assignment: CDR1 LNHDA and CDR2 SQIVND (reference sequence). The CDR3 runs 16 residues. CDR3 bases: TGTGCCAGTAGCAATCCGACTGACAGGGTGGACTATGGCTACACCTTC. This encodes CASSNPTDRVDYGYTF. Together with reference TRBV19 and TRBJ1-2, the CDR3 gives the full variable domain: DGGITQSPKYLFRKEGQNVTLSCEQNLNHDAMYWYRQDPGQGLRLIYYSQIVNDFQKGDIAEGYSVSREKKESFPLTVTSAQKNPTAFYLCASSNPTDRVDYGYTFGSGTRLTVV.

With respect to this clone: At one end, the junction sequence differs from germline, possibly due to a read error. V is TRBV7-7 and J is TRBJ2-7; perhaps D is TRBD1 or TRBD2 (7 bases each). CDR1 and CDR2 from the germline V gene are SSHAT and FNYEAQ (reference sequence). This CDR3 is built from 13 residues. This chain's CDR3 is CASSQGGYYEQYF. In nucleotides, the CDR3 is TGTGCTAGCAGCCAGGGGGGGTACTACGAGCAGTACTTC.